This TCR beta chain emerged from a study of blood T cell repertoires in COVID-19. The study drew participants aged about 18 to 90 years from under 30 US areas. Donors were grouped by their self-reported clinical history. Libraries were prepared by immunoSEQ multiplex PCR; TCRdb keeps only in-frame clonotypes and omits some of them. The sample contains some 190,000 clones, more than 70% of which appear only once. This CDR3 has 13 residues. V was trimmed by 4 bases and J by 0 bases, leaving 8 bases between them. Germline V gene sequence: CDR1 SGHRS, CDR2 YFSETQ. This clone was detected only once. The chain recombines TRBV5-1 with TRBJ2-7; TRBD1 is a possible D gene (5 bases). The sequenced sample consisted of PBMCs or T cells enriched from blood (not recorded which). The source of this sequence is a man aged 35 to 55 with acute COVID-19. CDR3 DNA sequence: TGCGCCAGCAGCCTGGACAACTCCTACGAGCAGTACTTC. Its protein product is CASSLDNSYEQYF.